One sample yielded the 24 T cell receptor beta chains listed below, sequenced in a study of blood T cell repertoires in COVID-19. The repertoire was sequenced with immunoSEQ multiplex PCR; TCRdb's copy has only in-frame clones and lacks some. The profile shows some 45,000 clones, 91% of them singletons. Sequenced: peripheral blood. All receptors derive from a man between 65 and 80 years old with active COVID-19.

The CDR3 DNA sequence: TGTGCCAGCAGCCATAGACAGACCTACGAGCAGTACTTC. Amino acid sequence: CASSHRQTYEQYF. The chain has TRBV7-2 and TRBJ2-7, with D perhaps TRBD1 (5 bases). The germline V gene encodes CDR1 SGHTA and CDR2 FQGNSA. The V end lost 5 bases, the J end lost 2 bases, and 10 bases lay between the germline ends. The CDR3 loop spans 13 amino acids.

This chain's CDR3 is CSVGLSTNEKLFF. The CDR3, as DNA: TGCAGCGTTGGACTTTCAACTAATGAAAAACTGTTTTTT. The rearrangement joins TRBV29-1 to TRBJ1-4, with D hard to call. CDR1 and CDR2 from the germline V gene are SQVTM and ANQGSEA. The CDR3 totals 13 residues. V lost 4 bases and J lost 0, with 6 bases in between.

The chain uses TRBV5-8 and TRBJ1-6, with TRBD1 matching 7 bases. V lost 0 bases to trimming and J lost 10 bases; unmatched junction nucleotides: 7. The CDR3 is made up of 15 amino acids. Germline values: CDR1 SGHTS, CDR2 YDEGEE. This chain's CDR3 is CASSLGGQQQSPLHF. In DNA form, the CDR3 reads TGTGCCAGCAGCTTGGGGGGACAGCAGCAATCACCCCTCCACTTT. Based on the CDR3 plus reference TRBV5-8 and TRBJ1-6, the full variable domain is EAGVTQSPTHLIKTRGQQATLRCSPISGHTSVYWYQQALGLGLQFLLWYDEGEERNRGNFPPRFSGRQFPNYSSELNVNALELEDSALYLCASSLGGQQQSPLHFGNGTRLTVT.

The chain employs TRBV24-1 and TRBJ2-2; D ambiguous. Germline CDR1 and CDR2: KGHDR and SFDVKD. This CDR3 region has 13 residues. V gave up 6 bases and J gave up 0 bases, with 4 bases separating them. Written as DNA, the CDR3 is TGTGCCACCAGTCTCTCGAACACCGGGGAGCTGTTTTTT. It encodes CATSLSNTGELFF.

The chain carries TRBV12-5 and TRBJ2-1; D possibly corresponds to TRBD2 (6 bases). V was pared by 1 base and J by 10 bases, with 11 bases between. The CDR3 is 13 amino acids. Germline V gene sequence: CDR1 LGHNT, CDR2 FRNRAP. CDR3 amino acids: CASGLAPGREQFF. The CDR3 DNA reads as TGTGCTAGTGGTTTGGCACCGGGGAGGGAGCAGTTCTTC.

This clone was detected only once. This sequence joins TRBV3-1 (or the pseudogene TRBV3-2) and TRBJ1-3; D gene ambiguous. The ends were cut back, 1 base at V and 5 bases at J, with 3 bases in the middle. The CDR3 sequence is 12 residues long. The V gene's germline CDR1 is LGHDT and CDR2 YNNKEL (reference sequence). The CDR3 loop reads CASSQARNTIYF. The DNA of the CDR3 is TGTGCCAGCAGCCAAGCCAGAAACACCATATATTTT.

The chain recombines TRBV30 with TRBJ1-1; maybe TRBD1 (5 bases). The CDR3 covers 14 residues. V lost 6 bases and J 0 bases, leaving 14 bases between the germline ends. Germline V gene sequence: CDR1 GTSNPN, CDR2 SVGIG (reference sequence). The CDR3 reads CACPNRQMNTEAFF. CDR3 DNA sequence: TGTGCCTGCCCTAACAGGCAAATGAACACTGAAGCTTTCTTT.

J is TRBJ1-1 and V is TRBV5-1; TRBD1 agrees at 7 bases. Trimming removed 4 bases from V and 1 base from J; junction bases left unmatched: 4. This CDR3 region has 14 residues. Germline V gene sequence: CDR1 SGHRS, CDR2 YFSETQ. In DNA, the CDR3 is TGCGCCAGCAGCCCGGGACAGCCGAACACTGAAGCTTTCTTT. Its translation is CASSPGQPNTEAFF.

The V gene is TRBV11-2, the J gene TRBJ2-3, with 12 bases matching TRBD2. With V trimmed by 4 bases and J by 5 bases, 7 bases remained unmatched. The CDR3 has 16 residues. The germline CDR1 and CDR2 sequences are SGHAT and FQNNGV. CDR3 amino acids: CASSSRTSGAVDTQYF. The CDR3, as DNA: TGTGCCAGCAGCTCTAGGACTAGCGGGGCGGTAGATACGCAGTATTTT. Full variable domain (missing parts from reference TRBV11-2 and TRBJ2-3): EAGVAQSPRYKIIEKRQSVAFWCNPISGHATLYWYQQILGQGPKLLIQFQNNGVVDDSQLPKDRFSAERLKGVDSTLKIQPAKLEDSAVYLCASSSRTSGAVDTQYFGPGTRLTVL.

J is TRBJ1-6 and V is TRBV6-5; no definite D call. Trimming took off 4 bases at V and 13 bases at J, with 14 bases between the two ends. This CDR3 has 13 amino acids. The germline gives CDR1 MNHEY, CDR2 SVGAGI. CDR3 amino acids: CASSSDTALPLHF. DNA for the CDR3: TGTGCCAGCAGTTCCGACACGGCCTTGCCCCTCCACTTT.

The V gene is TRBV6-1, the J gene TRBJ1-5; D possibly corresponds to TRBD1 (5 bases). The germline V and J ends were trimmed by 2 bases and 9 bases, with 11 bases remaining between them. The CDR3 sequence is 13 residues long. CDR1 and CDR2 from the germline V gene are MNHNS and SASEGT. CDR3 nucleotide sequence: TGTGCCAGCAGTGAATCTCAGGGTCTGCCCCAGCATTTT. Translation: CASSESQGLPQHF.

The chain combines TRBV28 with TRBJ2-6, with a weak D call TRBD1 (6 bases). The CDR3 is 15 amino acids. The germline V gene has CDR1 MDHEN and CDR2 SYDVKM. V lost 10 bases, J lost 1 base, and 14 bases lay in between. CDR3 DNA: TGTGCCACCCAGACAGGACCTTCTGGGGCCAACGTCCTGACTTTC. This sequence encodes CATQTGPSGANVLTF.

The CDR3 protein is CASSPRTGVRDTQYF. The CDR3 region has the DNA TGTGCCAGCAGCCCGAGGACTGGGGTTCGGGATACGCAGTATTTT. The V call is TRBV5-5, the J call TRBJ2-3, with D maybe TRBD2 (5 bases). Germline CDR1 SGHKS, CDR2 YYEKEE (reference sequence). This CDR3 has 15 residues. V was shortened by 4 bases and J by 6 bases, with 18 bases between the two germline ends.

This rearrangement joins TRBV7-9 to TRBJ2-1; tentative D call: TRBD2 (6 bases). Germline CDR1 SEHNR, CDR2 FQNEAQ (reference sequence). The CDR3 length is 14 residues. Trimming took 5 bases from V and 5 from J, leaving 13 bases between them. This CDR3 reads CASSLWGDDNEQFF. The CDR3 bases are TGTGCCAGCAGCCTCTGGGGGGATGACAATGAGCAGTTCTTC.

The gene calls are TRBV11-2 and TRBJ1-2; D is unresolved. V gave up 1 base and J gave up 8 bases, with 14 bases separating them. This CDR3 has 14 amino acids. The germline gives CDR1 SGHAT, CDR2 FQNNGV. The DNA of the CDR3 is TGTGCCAGCAGCTTAGTGCAGTCAAGCGGCGGCTACACCTTC. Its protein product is CASSLVQSSGGYTF.

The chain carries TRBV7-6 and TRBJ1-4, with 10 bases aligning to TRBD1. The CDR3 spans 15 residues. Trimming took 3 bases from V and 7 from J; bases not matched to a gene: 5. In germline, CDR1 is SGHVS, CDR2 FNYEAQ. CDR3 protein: CASSLGTGVGEKLFF. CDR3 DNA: TGTGCCAGCAGCTTGGGGACAGGGGTTGGTGAAAAACTGTTTTTT.

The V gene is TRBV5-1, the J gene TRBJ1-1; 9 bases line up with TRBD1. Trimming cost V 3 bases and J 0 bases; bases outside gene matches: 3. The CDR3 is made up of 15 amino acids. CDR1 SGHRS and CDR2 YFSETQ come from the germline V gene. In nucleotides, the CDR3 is TGCGCCAGCAGCTCGACAGGGGGTTTGAACACTGAAGCTTTCTTT. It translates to CASSSTGGLNTEAFF.

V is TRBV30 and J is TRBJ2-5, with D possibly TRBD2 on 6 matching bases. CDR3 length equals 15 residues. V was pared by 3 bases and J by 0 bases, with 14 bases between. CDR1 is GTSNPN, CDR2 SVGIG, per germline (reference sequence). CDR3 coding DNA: TGTGCCTGGAGCCCGGGACTGACGGACCAAGAGACCCAGTACTTC. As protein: CAWSPGLTDQETQYF.

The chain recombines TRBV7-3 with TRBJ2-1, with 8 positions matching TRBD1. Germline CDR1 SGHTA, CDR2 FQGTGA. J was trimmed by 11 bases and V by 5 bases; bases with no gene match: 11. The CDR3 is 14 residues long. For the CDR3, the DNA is TGTGCCAGCAGCCGACAGGGGATCGACGACCAGCAGTTCTTC. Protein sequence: CASSRQGIDDQQFF.

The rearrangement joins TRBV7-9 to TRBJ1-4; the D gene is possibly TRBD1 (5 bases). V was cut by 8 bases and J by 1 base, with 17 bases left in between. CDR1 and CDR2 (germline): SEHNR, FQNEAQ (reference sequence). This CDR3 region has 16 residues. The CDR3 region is CASAVGSGVTNEKLFF. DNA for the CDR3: TGTGCCAGCGCGGTCGGATCGGGGGTAACTAATGAAAAACTGTTTTTT.

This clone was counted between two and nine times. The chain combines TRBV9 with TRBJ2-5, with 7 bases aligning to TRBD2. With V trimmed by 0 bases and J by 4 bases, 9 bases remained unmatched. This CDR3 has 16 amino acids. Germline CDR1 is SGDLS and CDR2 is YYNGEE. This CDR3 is CASSVGTRSSGETQYF. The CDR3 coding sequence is TGTGCCAGCAGCGTAGGGACTAGGAGCTCAGGAGAGACCCAGTACTTC.

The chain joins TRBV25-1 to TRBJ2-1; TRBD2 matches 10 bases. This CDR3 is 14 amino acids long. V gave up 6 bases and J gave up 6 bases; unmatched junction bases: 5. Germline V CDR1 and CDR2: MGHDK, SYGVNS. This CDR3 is CASSPAGGPNEQFF. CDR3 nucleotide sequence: TGTGCCAGCAGCCCAGCGGGGGGGCCCAATGAGCAGTTCTTC.

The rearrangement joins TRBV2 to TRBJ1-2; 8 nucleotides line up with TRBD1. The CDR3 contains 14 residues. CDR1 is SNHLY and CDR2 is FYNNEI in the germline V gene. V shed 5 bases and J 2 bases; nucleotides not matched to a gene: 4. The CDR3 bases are TGTGCCAGCAGTACAGGGGGTGGAAACTATGGCTACACCTTC. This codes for CASSTGGGNYGYTF.

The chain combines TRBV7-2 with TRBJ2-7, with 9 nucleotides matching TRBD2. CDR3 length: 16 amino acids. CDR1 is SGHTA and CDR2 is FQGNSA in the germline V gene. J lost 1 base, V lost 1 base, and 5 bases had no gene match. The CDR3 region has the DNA TGTGCCAGCAGCTTAGAGTCTAGCGGGGTTTCCTACGAGCAGTACTTC. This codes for CASSLESSGVSYEQYF.